Listed below are T cell receptor beta chains from one sample, sequenced in a study of radiotherapy plus CTLA-4 blockade in lung cancer. The method was immunoSEQ multiplex PCR; TCRdb's version includes in-frame clones alone and lacks a portion of them. The sample shows 90,000 to 130,000 clones, about 80% of them seen only once. The material was peripheral blood, obtained from a patient treated with radiotherapy plus ipilimumab. The receptor set was obtained from a human donor with non-small cell lung cancer that progressed on radiotherapy plus ipilimumab. Some clones in this sample may be carry-over from other donors' samples. CDR3s include the opening cysteine and the closing phenylalanine or tryptophan. The D gene is left open where the match is weak. Some rows mark clone size as missing; the rest say once, few, many or name a class of expanded clone.

TRBJ1-2 | - | - | TRBV19 | CASSTPGKLYGYTF | TGTGCCAGTAGTACGCCCGGGAAGCTCTATGGCTACACCTTC
TRBJ2-1 | - | TRBD2 | TRBV9 | CASSASGTSGYNEQFF | TGTGCCAGCAGCGCCTCCGGGACTAGCGGGTACAATGAGCAGTTCTTC
TRBJ2-5 | - | TRBD2 | TRBV6-5 | CASRRERSYETQYF | TGTGCCAGCAGGCGGGAGCGGAGCTACGAGACCCAGTACTTC
TRBJ1-2 | - | TRBD1 | TRBV7-2 | CASSRGGTGFYGYTF | TGTGCCAGCAGCCGAGGGGGGACAGGTTTCTATGGCTACACCTTC
TRBJ1-1 | once | - | TRBV5-1 | CASSRPPGTEAFF | TGCGCCAGCAGCCGCCCCCCGGGGACCGAAGCTTTCTTT
TRBJ1-5 | - | TRBD1 | TRBV4-1 | CASSQRDRDSNQPQHF | TGCGCCAGCAGCCAACGCGACAGGGACTCAAATCAGCCCCAGCATTTT
TRBJ1-6 | - | - | TRBV5-1 | CASSLDGSQYNSPLHF | TGCGCCAGCAGCTTGGATGGCAGCCAATATAATTCACCCCTCCACTTT
TRBJ2-7 | - | TRBD2 | TRBV6-1 | CASSEIGGVYEQYF | TGTGCCAGCAGTGAAATTGGGGGGGTCTACGAGCAGTACTTC
TRBJ2-5 | - | - | TRBV7-9 | CASSRNRVGQETQYF | TGTGCCAGCAGCCGGAACAGGGTAGGGCAAGAGACCCAGTACTTC
TRBJ1-2 | - | - | TRBV27 | CASSPDGTNYGYTF | TGTGCCAGCAGTCCGGACGGGACTAACTATGGCTACACCTTC
TRBJ1-2 | - | TRBD1 | TRBV19 | CASHLDREVMWEGYTF | TGTGCCAGCCACCTGGACAGGGAGGTTATGTGGGAAGGCTACACCTTC
TRBJ1-1 | - | - | TRBV6-6 | CASSYSTGSEAFF | TGTGCCAGCAGTTACTCGACAGGTTCTGAAGCTTTCTTT
TRBJ1-2 | - | TRBD1 | TRBV5-1 | CASSFTGQGIYGYTF | TGCGCCAGCAGCTTCACGGGACAGGGGATCTATGGCTACACCTTC
TRBJ1-1 | once | - | TRBV5-1 | CASSILGNTEAFF | TGCGCCAGCAGCATACTTGGCAACACTGAAGCTTTCTTT
TRBJ1-2 | - | - | TRBV6-1 | CASSISGGDYGYTF | TGTGCCAGCAGCATTTCGGGGGGCGACTATGGCTACACCTTC
TRBJ1-1 | - | TRBD1 | TRBV13 | CASSPNRGQGTEAFF | TGTGCCAGCAGCCCCAACAGGGGGCAGGGGACTGAAGCTTTCTTT
TRBJ1-2 | once | - | TRBV27 | CASSFDEGSVRGYTF | TGTGCCAGCAGTTTTGATGAGGGGAGCGTGAGGGGCTACACCTTC
TRBJ1-6 | - | - | TRBV5-8 | CASSFNRPDNSPLHF | TGTGCCAGCAGCTTTAACAGGCCCGATAATTCACCCCTCCACTTT
TRBJ1-1 | - | TRBD1 | TRBV7-8 | CASSTRRSVGQNEAFF | TGTGCCAGCAGCACCCGAAGGTCGGTGGGACAGAATGAAGCTTTCTTT
TRBJ2-2 | few | TRBD1 | TRBV18 | CASSPATGGNTGELFF | TGTGCCAGCTCACCTGCGACAGGGGGTAACACCGGGGAGCTGTTTTTT
TRBJ2-7 | - | - | TRBV5-1 | CASSPSSAEEQYF | TGCGCCAGCAGCCCCAGTAGCGCGGAAGAGCAGTACTTC
TRBJ2-2 | - | TRBD2 | TRBV5-5 | CASSLAGGPDTGELFF | TGTGCCAGCAGCTTAGCGGGGGGGCCGGACACCGGGGAGCTGTTTTTT
TRBJ1-1 | - | - | TRBV4-1 | CASSQRLMNTEAFF | TGCGCCAGCAGCCAACGTCTCATGAACACTGAAGCTTTCTTT
TRBJ2-5 | - | - | TRBV7-9 | CASTRNYEETQYF | TGTGCCAGCACCCGGAACTACGAAGAGACCCAGTACTTC
TRBJ2-3 | - | TRBD2 | TRBV4-2 | CASSQELRGGPDTQYF | TGTGCCAGCAGCCAAGAGTTACGGGGGGGCCCAGATACGCAGTATTTT
TRBJ1-3 | - | - | TRBV6-1 | CASSEHVSGNTIYF | TGTGCCAGCAGTGAACACGTATCTGGAAACACCATATATTTT
TRBJ1-1 | once | TRBD1 | TRBV13 | CASSSPGQVLFNTEAFF | TGTGCCAGCAGCTCCCCGGGACAGGTTTTGTTTAACACTGAAGCTTTCTTT
TRBJ2-1 | - | - | TRBV2 | CASSKPGLPLDEQFF | TGTGCCAGCAGTAAACCGGGACTCCCCTTAGATGAGCAGTTCTTC